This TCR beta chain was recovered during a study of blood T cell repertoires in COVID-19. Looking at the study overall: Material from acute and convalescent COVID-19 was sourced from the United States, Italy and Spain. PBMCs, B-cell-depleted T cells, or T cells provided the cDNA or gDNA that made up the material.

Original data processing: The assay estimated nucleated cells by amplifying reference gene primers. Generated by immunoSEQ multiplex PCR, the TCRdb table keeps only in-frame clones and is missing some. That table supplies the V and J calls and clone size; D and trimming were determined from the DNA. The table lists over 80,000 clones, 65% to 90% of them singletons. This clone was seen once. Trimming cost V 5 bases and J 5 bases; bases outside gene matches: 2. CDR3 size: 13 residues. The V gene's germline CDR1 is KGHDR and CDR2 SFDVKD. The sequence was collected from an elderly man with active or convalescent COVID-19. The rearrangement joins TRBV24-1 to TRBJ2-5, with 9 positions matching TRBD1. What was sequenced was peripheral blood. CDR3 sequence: CATSGDRGETQYF. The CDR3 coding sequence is TGTGCCACCAGTGGTGACAGGGGGGAGACCCAGTACTTC.